A single TCR beta chain is shown here with its context. Its antigen remains unknown. The CDR3 is made up of 14 amino acids. The germline V gene encodes CDR1 SGHTA and CDR2 FQGNSA. Trimming removed 4 bases from V and 3 bases from J; junction bases left unmatched: 5. TCRdb itself ran the reads through MiXCR, one entry per CDR3 protein. This sample carries 360,000 or so distinct CDR3 sequences, approximately 35% of them seen once, and the ten largest clones take approximately 15%. The data derive from a study of T cell repertoires in cytomegalovirus infection. Whole-study context: Alongside well-studied HLA-B-restricted CMV epitopes, recently identified HLA-C-restricted CMV epitopes were also used.

The clonotype originates from a human donor in good health (CMV status not recorded). Some clones in this sample may be carry-over from other donors' samples. The chain combines TRBV7-2 with TRBJ2-7; 8 bases fit TRBD1. This specimen consisted of cultured PBMCs, obtained from culture after CMV antigen stimulation. The CDR3 DNA reads TGTGCCAGCAGCTCGGGACAGGCTAACTACGAGCAGTACTTC. Residues: CASSSGQANYEQYF.